One sample yielded the 7 T cell receptor beta chains listed below, sequenced in a study of cytomegalovirus exposure and HLA in healthy donors. This PCR relied on a set of 60 Vbeta primers and 13 Jbeta primers. Clones were sequenced by immunoSEQ multiplex PCR, and TCRdb holds only the in-frame ones, with some missing. The data hold 100,000 to 150,000 clones, with around 77% observed a single time. The sample comprised PBMCs. These receptor sequences come from a woman between 45 and 65 years old in good health and CMV-seronegative.

Worth noting for this clone: The sample carries other DNA sequences with the same CDR3. The CDR3 nucleotides are TGCGCCAGCAGCTTTACAGGGGACACTGAAGCTTTCTTT. The encoded protein is CASSFTGDTEAFF. The chain has TRBV5-1 and TRBJ1-1; 7 bases align to TRBD1. Trimming removed 2 bases from V and 3 bases from J; junction bases left unmatched: 1. The CDR3 has 13 amino acids. Germline V lookup: CDR1 SGHRS, CDR2 YFSETQ.

This chain joins TRBV15 and TRBJ1-1, with a possible D match to TRBD1 (5 bases). Germline V gene data show CDR1 as LNHNV and CDR2 as YYDKDF (reference sequence). Trimming left V 1 base short and J 2 bases short, with 8 bases between. The CDR3 runs 14 residues. As DNA, the CDR3 is TGTGCCACCAGCAGAGGGGGCCCTAACACTGAAGCTTTCTTT. Its protein is CATSRGGPNTEAFF.

Points on this clone: The junction departs from the called germline gene at one end, perhaps through a read error. The V and J genes are TRBV7-7 and TRBJ2-1, with TRBD2 as a possible D gene (5 bases). CDR1 SSHAT and CDR2 FNYEAQ come from the germline V gene (reference sequence). CDR3 length equals 15 residues. The CDR3 bases are TGTGCTAGCAGCTTAGAGCGGCCCTGTGTCTTCGCGCAGTTCTTC. This codes for CASSLERPCVFAQFF.

The J gene is TRBJ2-7, the V gene TRBV5-4; 9 positions agree with TRBD2. J was trimmed by 3 bases and V by 4 bases; bases with no gene match: 8. Per the germline V gene, CDR1 is SGHNT and CDR2 is YYREEE (reference sequence). This CDR3 has 15 residues. CDR3 protein: CASSRTGLASYEQYF. CDR3 nucleotide sequence: TGTGCCAGCAGCCGTACCGGACTAGCGAGCTACGAGCAGTACTTC.

The genes are TRBV19 and TRBJ2-2; 10 bases agree with TRBD1. In germline, CDR1 is LNHDA, CDR2 SQIVND (reference sequence). CDR3 length equals 15 residues. Unmatched junction bases numbered 8, after V lost 7 bases and J lost 6 bases. This chain's CDR3 is CASIPTGTGAGELFF. For the CDR3, the DNA is TGTGCCAGTATTCCCACCGGGACAGGGGCCGGGGAGCTGTTTTTT.

V gene TRBV7-8 combines with J gene TRBJ1-1; no firm D call. The germline V gene encodes CDR1 SGHVS and CDR2 FQNEAQ. The CDR3 length is 16 residues. V was shortened by 4 bases and J by 5 bases, with 20 bases between the two germline ends. The CDR3 sequence is CASSSQRAAAETEAFF. The CDR3 nucleotides are TGTGCCAGCAGCTCCCAACGAGCAGCTGCGGAGACTGAAGCTTTCTTT.

The V gene is TRBV27, the J gene TRBJ2-7; 9 nucleotides agree with TRBD2. The V and J ends lost 2 bases and 6 bases, in that order; junction bases with no gene match: 5. The CDR3 loop spans 14 amino acids. The germline V gene encodes CDR1 MNHEY and CDR2 SMNVEV (reference sequence). The chain's CDR3 is CASSLGGLAGEQYF. CDR3 nucleotides: TGTGCCAGCAGTTTAGGGGGACTAGCCGGCGAGCAGTACTTC.